The 13 T cell receptor beta chains reported below all come from one sample, sequenced in a study of blood T cells in healthy people across ages. The authors ran a second PCR of about 6 to 11 cycles using a sample-barcoded 5' primer and a J-beta primer mix. Each CDR3 protein gets one entry after TCRdb re-called the 5' RACE reads with MiXCR. This sample yields roughly 900,000 distinct CDR3 sequences, of which roughly 43% are seen a single time; around an eighth belongs to the top ten. Sequencing was carried out using blood. The source is a man aged 30 to 45 in good health.

The chain combines TRBV7-3 with TRBJ1-2; D is ambiguous. Trimming removed 2 bases from V and 6 bases from J, with 16 bases in between. CDR1 is SGHTA, CDR2 FQGTGA, per germline. This CDR3 has 15 residues. The CDR3 region is CASSLSPAAPDGYTF. The DNA of the CDR3 is TGTGCCAGCAGCTTATCCCCGGCAGCACCAGATGGCTACACCTTC.

This chain links TRBV6-6 with TRBJ1-1; D is unclear. The CDR3 consists of 14 residues. Trimming pared 2 bases from V and 2 bases from J, leaving 9 bases between. CDR1 and CDR2 from the germline V gene are MNHNY and SVGAGI (reference sequence). CDR3 coding DNA: TGTGCCAGCAGTTACGAGGGTGAAAACACTGAAGCTTTCTTT. It translates to CASSYEGENTEAFF.

This clonotype was seen a handful of times. V and J are TRBV20-1 and TRBJ1-5, with D tentatively TRBD1 (5 bases). Germline-derived CDR1 and CDR2 are DFQATT and SNEGSKA (reference sequence). This CDR3 has 15 amino acids. Trimming cost V 2 bases and J 5 bases, with 16 bases left between them. Written as DNA, the CDR3 is TGCAGTGCTAGATCCATCCGACAGAGGGATCAGCCCCAGCATTTT. Its protein is CSARSIRQRDQPQHF.

The table lists this clonotype with a few counts. This chain links TRBV20-1 with TRBJ1-1; no firm D call. The CDR3 totals 11 residues. CDR1 DFQATT and CDR2 SNEGSKA come from the germline V gene (reference sequence). The ends were cut back, 6 bases at V and 3 bases at J, with 8 bases in the middle. CDR3 region: CSAPEHTEAFF. The DNA of the CDR3 is TGCAGTGCCCCAGAACACACTGAAGCTTTCTTT.

The chain uses TRBV2 and TRBJ2-3, with 12 bases lining up with TRBD2. CDR1 SNHLY and CDR2 FYNNEI come from the germline V gene. V shed 10 bases and J 2 bases; nucleotides not matched to a gene: 7. CDR3 length: 15 amino acids. The chain's CDR3 is CATTSGGPLTDTQYF. Here the CDR3 DNA reads TGTGCCACCACTAGCGGGGGGCCCCTCACAGATACGCAGTATTTT. The full variable domain, completed using reference TRBV2 and TRBJ2-3, is EPEVTQTPSHQVTQMGQEVILRCVPISNHLYFYWYRQILGQKVEFLVSFYNNEISEKSEIFDDQFSVERPDGSNFTLKIRSTKLEDSAMYFCATTSGGPLTDTQYFGPGTRLTVL.

This chain joins TRBV5-4 and TRBJ2-7, with TRBD2 matching 10 bases. V lost 4 bases to trimming and J lost 0 bases; unmatched junction nucleotides: 7. The CDR3 is made up of 16 amino acids. Germline V gene data show CDR1 as SGHNT and CDR2 as YYREEE (reference sequence). This chain's CDR3 is CASSRGSGGASYEQYF. Here the CDR3 DNA reads TGTGCCAGCAGCCGGGGGAGCGGGGGGGCCTCCTACGAGCAGTACTTC.

The rearrangement uses TRBV7-2 and TRBJ2-3; 8 bases are shared with TRBD1. This CDR3 has 13 amino acids. The V gene end was trimmed by 8 bases and the J gene end by 6 bases; junction bases not matched to a gene: 7. From germline, CDR1 is SGHTA and CDR2 FQGNSA. CDR3 in DNA: TGTGCCAGCGGGGAACAGGGGGGTGATACGCAGTATTTT. It codes for CASGEQGGDTQYF.

This chain connects TRBV20-1 to TRBJ1-6; 9 positions match TRBD1. The ends lost 4 bases at V and 8 bases at J; junction bases unmatched: 6. CDR1 is DFQATT and CDR2 is SNEGSKA in the germline V gene (reference sequence). CDR3 length equals 14 residues. CDR3 DNA sequence: TGCAGTGCTACTAGGGACAGGGACTATTCACCCCTCCACTTT. As protein: CSATRDRDYSPLHF.

This chain joins TRBV7-9 and TRBJ2-5; tentative D call: TRBD2 (6 bases). The CDR3 is 15 amino acids. Germline lookup yields CDR1 SEHNR and CDR2 FQNEAQ (reference sequence). V lost 2 bases, J lost 1 base, and 11 bases lay in between. CDR3 protein: CASSLSSSGQETQYF. CDR3 coding DNA: TGTGCCAGCAGCTTAAGTAGTAGCGGCCAAGAGACCCAGTACTTC.

Comments on this clonotype: Possible read error: a much larger clone is one base away. The chain has TRBV4-2 and TRBJ2-3, with 7 bases identical to TRBD2. From germline, CDR1 is LGHNA and CDR2 YNFKEQ. The CDR3 spans 16 residues. CDR3 nucleotides: TGTGCCAGCAGCCAAGTGAGCGGGGCCAGCACAGATGCGCAGTATTTT. Residues: CASSQVSGASTDAQYF.

This rearrangement joins TRBV4-2 to TRBJ1-5; no clear D gene. Germline values: CDR1 LGHNA, CDR2 YNFKEQ. V dropped 0 bases and J dropped 7 bases, with 7 bases sitting between them. The CDR3 contains 13 residues. The CDR3 DNA sequence: TGTGCCAGCAGCCAAGAGGGCACCCAGCCCCAGCATTTT. This translates into CASSQEGTQPQHF.

This sequence joins TRBV2 and TRBJ1-5; tentatively, D is TRBD1 (6 bases). Deletions cut 4 bases from V and 0 bases from J, with 16 bases between. The CDR3 covers 17 residues. CDR1 and CDR2 (germline): SNHLY, FYNNEI. Here the CDR3 reads CASSGFQGLSSNQPQHF. As DNA, the CDR3 is TGTGCCAGCAGTGGGTTCCAGGGGCTAAGTAGCAATCAGCCCCAGCATTTT. The whole variable domain, remainder taken from reference TRBV2 and TRBJ1-5, is EPEVTQTPSHQVTQMGQEVILRCVPISNHLYFYWYRQILGQKVEFLVSFYNNEISEKSEIFDDQFSVERPDGSNFTLKIRSTKLEDSAMYFCASSGFQGLSSNQPQHFGDGTRLSIL.

The V call is TRBV7-2, the J call TRBJ1-2; the D is unclear. This CDR3 spans 14 amino acids. The V gene's germline CDR1 is SGHTA and CDR2 FQGNSA. V lost 3 bases, J lost 5 bases, and 13 bases lay in between. This CDR3 reads CASSFNQATYGYTF. The CDR3 DNA follows: TGTGCCAGCAGCTTTAACCAGGCGACGTATGGCTACACCTTC.